Shown below are 10 T cell receptor beta chains from a single sample sequenced in a study of vaccination and CD4 T cells after COVID-19. The Oncomine TCR Beta short-read assay was applied to DNA of cultured CD4+ T cells. One entry per CDR3 protein results from TCRdb running MiXCR on the PCR reads. The repertoire consists of approximately 18,000 distinct CDR3 sequences, with about three fifths occurring once and the leading ten covering roughly 9.4%. Treatment defined: roughly 10-day PBMC culture with coronavirus spike peptide pools or control peptides (ViraFEST assay). These receptors are not linked to any known antigen. The sample taken for sequencing was CD4+ T cells from blood, cultured in vitro. The receptors were gathered from a human donor who had recovered from COVID-19.

This chain connects TRBV12-3 or TRBV12-4 to TRBJ1-2; 8 bases match TRBD1. Losses at the gene ends were 5 bases for V and 8 bases for J; bases not matched to a gene: 1. CDR3 length: 11 amino acids. The CDR3 DNA reads as TGTGCCAGCAGTGGGACAGGAGGCTACACCTTC. Its protein product is CASSGTGGYTF.

This clonotype was seen just once. The chain combines TRBV30 with TRBJ2-5; 9 nucleotides align to TRBD1. The junction had 8 bases not matched to a gene; V was cut back by 1 base and J by 5 bases. Per germline, CDR1 GTSNPN and CDR2 SVGIG (reference sequence). The CDR3 extends over 15 amino acids. The CDR3 sequence is CAWSGDRASRETQYF. CDR3 DNA: TGTGCCTGGAGTGGGGACAGGGCCTCGCGGGAGACCCAGTACTTC.

The V call is TRBV4-2, the J call TRBJ1-4, with D unresolved. CDR1 is LGHNA and CDR2 is YNFKEQ in the germline V gene. CDR3 length: 14 amino acids. V shed 1 base and J shed 3 bases, with 6 bases lying between them. The CDR3 sequence is CASSQGAANEKLFF. CDR3 nucleotide sequence: TGTGCCAGCAGCCAAGGGGCAGCTAATGAAAAACTGTTTTTT.

This clonotype showed up just a few times. V is TRBV2 and J is TRBJ1-1; D may be TRBD1 (5 bases). Trimming cost V 8 bases and J 5 bases, with 18 bases left between them. The CDR3 has 14 amino acids. From germline, CDR1 is SNHLY and CDR2 FYNNEI. CDR3 sequence reads: CASEILSGTTEAFF. CDR3 DNA: TGTGCCAGCGAAATATTATCCGGGACGACTGAAGCTTTCTTT.

The J gene is TRBJ2-5, the V gene TRBV6-2 or TRBV6-3; TRBD1 matches at 8 bases. After removal of 0 bases from V and 4 bases from J, the junction contained 7 bases not matched to a gene. CDR3 length: 16 residues. Germline CDR1 MNHEY, CDR2 SVGEGT. This chain's CDR3 is CASSYSGQGAPETQYF. CDR3 in DNA: TGTGCCAGCAGTTACTCAGGGCAGGGGGCCCCAGAGACCCAGTACTTC.

This clonotype has a handful of counts. The CDR3 loop reads CASSLEGSNYGYTF. The CDR3, as DNA: TGTGCCAGCAGCTTAGAGGGCAGCAACTATGGCTACACCTTC. J is TRBJ1-2 and V is TRBV7-9; D is uncertain. This CDR3 region has 14 residues. Between the trimmed V and J ends, which lost 1 base and 2 bases, there was a span of 8 bases. Germline CDR1 and CDR2: SEHNR and FQNEAQ (reference sequence).

This sequence joins TRBV28 and TRBJ1-2, with TRBD1 as a possible D gene (6 bases). Germline V gene sequence: CDR1 MDHEN, CDR2 SYDVKM. V lost 3 bases to trimming and J lost 4 bases, with 12 bases between them. The CDR3 has 14 amino acids. Here the CDR3 reads CASSFPGAGYGYTF. CDR3 nucleotides: TGTGCCAGCAGTTTTCCAGGGGCTGGCTATGGCTACACCTTC.

The V call is TRBV19, the J call TRBJ2-6; 7 nucleotides agree with TRBD1. This CDR3 comprises 16 residues. The V segment lost 6 bases and the J segment 4 bases; nucleotides outside the gene matches: 9. Looked up from germline, CDR1 is LNHDA and CDR2 is SQIVND (reference sequence). This CDR3 reads CASRNRGSSGANVLTF. The CDR3 DNA reads as TGTGCCAGTAGAAACAGGGGAAGTTCAGGGGCCAACGTCCTGACTTTC.

This clonotype was recorded a few times. V gene TRBV27 combines with J gene TRBJ1-2; a possible D gene is TRBD1 (6 bases). Germline loops: CDR1 MNHEY, CDR2 SMNVEV (reference sequence). V lost 8 bases to trimming and J lost 6 bases, with 10 bases between them. The CDR3 sequence is 11 residues long. This CDR3 is CASGGGDGYTF. For the CDR3, the DNA is TGTGCCAGCGGAGGGGGTGATGGCTACACCTTC.

The V call is TRBV6-2 or TRBV6-3, the J call TRBJ1-5; maybe TRBD1 (5 bases). Trimming stripped 4 bases from V and 0 bases from J, with 7 bases between. CDR1 and CDR2 from the germline V gene are MNHEY and SVGEGT. This CDR3 spans 14 amino acids. In DNA, the CDR3 is TGTGCCAGCAGTTGGGGGATTAGCAATCAGCCCCAGCATTTT. As protein: CASSWGISNQPQHF.